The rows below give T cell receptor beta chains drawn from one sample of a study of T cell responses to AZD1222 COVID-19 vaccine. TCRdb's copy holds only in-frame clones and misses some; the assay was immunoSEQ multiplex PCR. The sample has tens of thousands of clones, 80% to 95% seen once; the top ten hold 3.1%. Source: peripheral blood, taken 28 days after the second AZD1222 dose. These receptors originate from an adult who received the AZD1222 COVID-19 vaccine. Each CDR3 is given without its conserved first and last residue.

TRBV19	ASSIGGTGGEAF
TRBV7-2	ASSVVFSNQPQH
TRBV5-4	ASSFYREKLF
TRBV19	ASSSGSQETQY
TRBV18	ASSPGRGPPAYEQY
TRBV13	ASIIVWQDNTDTQY
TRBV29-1	SVHWTGGSGNTIY
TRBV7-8	ASSTHSSNEKLF
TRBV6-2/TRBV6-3	ASSRSSYNSPLH
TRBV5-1	ASSGNRGDNEKLF
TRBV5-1	ASSFLGLRTEAF
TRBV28	ASSVAGGPGYEQY
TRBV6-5	ASRAGGSGANVLT
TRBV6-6	ASSPRTSGGYEQY
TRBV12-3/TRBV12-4	ASRRTENTEAF
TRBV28	ASSKGQGRNQPQH
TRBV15	ATSRDEAIDYGYT
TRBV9	ASSAGGPHSGNTIY
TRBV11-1	ASSPGTAAEAF
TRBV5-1	ASSLGQAEAF
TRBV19	ASSIDLTADQPQH
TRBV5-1	ASSLAGGLAWAQY
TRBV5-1	ASSTTGLASEAF
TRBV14	ASSQGMTVQETQY
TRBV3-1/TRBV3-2	ASSHRDRGRTNEKLF
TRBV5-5	ASSSGGRYGYT
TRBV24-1	ATSDPGLAGGQYTGELF
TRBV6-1	ASSLANSPLH
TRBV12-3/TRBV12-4	ASRQLPTDTQY
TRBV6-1	ASSESLRRETQY
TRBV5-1	ASSTNRGQQPGYGYT
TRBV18	ASSPLPPSGGGRGYEQY
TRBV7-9	ASSGRGGYGMNTEAF
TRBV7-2	ASSLAGGQGPTNEKLF
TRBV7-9	ASSLGSGFYNSPLH
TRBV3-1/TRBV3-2	ASSQRAPGLSEQF
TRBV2	ASEAGSGNTIY
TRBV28	ASSLVPTGPFEAF
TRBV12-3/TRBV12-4	ASSLGGNTEAF
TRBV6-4	AGERCNQPQH
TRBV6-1	ASSENPEGAAYGYT
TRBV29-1	SGTPGQSMNTEAF
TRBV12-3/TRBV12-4	ASSFQPSEEQY
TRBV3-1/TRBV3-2	ASRSRDKQNTEAF
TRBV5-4	ASSLGQGGTEAF
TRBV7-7	ASSPRMGGGLINEQF
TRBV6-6	ASSYSFNEQY
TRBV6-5	ASSYQRDRGPGELF
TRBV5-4	ASSSRGYTEAF
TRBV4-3	ASSQSRTGSARGYT
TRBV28	ASSLSWGGGQETQY
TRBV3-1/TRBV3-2	ASSQGRGAQPQH
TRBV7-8	ASSLVAGQNSNQPQH